The next 3 T cell receptor beta chains were all read from a single sample in a study of graft-versus-host responses after intestinal transplantation. These receptors have no known antigen. Sequencing was performed with immunoSEQ multiplex PCR; in TCRdb, only in-frame clones are kept and a portion is missing. In the table there are around 89,000 clones, 92% of which are singletons. The specimen comprised unstimulated CD8+ T cells sorted from spleen or lymph node cells, sampled before transplant. These TCRs come from a human donor who was the organ donor for an intestinal transplant.

This rearrangement joins TRBV28 to TRBJ1-6; D may be TRBD1 (6 bases). The germline CDR1 and CDR2 sequences are MDHEN and SYDVKM. The CDR3 is made up of 15 amino acids. Trimming removed 8 bases from V and 10 bases from J, with 21 bases in between. In DNA, the CDR3 is TGTGCCAGCTCCCGCGGGGGGACAAGGAAATCACCCCTCCACTTT. Translation gives CASSRGGTRKSPLHF.

The chain links TRBV20-1 to TRBJ2-1; D unresolved. The V end lost 6 bases, the J end lost 9 bases, and 12 bases lay between the germline ends. The CDR3 sequence is 11 residues long. Germline V gene data show CDR1 as DFQATT and CDR2 as SNEGSKA (reference sequence). CDR3 coding DNA: TGCAGTGCCCACCTGGCGGTTGAGCAGTTCTTC. This sequence encodes CSAHLAVEQFF.

V gene TRBV7-3 combines with J gene TRBJ1-2; tentatively, D is TRBD1 (5 bases). CDR3 length equals 15 residues. Between the trimmed V and J ends, which lost 1 base and 4 bases, there was a span of 13 bases. CDR1 and CDR2 (germline): SGHTA, FQGTGA. The CDR3 nucleotides are TGTGCCAGCAGCTTAAGCCCCGAGACAGTCTATGGCTACACCTTC. Its translation: CASSLSPETVYGYTF.